The rows below give T cell receptor beta chains drawn from one sample of a study of shared clonotypes between healthy human individuals. Only in-frame clones appear in the TCRdb table, and some are missing; sequencing was by immunoSEQ multiplex PCR. This repertoire shows just over 2,000,000 clones, 85% to 95% found once; its top ten account for 0.85% to 1.2%. The sample was naive CD8+ T cells sorted from blood. These receptors all stem from a man aged 18 to 29 in good health. Both conserved end residues are part of each CDR3. D genes are given only for firm matches. Expanded clones are given a class, and other clones once, few, many or no size at all.

clone_size	v_call	j_call	d_call	cdr3_nt	cdr3_aa
.	TRBV27	TRBJ1-5	.	TGTGCCAGCAGTTTTTCGGGGTACCAGCCGAATCAGCCCCAGCATTTT	CASSFSGYQPNQPQHF
.	TRBV5-1	TRBJ2-1	TRBD1	TGCGCCAGCAGCTTGGAGACAGGGTTTGGCAATGAGCAGTTCTTC	CASSLETGFGNEQFF
.	TRBV6-5	TRBJ1-1	.	TGTGCCAGCAGTTATGGTCACACTGAAGCTTTCTTT	CASSYGHTEAFF
.	TRBV28	TRBJ1-5	.	TGTGCCAGCAGTCCCCCCGCAAATTTGGCCCAGCATTTT	CASSPPANLAQHF
.	TRBV4-1	TRBJ2-1	TRBD2	TGCGCCAGCAGCTTCGCCTCGGGGCTAGCGGGGGACAATGAGCAGTTCTTC	CASSFASGLAGDNEQFF
.	TRBV10-2	TRBJ2-7	TRBD1	TGCGCCAGCAGTGAGTCTAGGACAGGGGGCGAGCAGTACTTC	CASSESRTGGEQYF
.	TRBV27	TRBJ2-3	.	TGTGCCAGCAGGTCGACGACCCTCACAGATACGCAGTATTTT	CASRSTTLTDTQYF
.	TRBV7-9	TRBJ2-7	.	TGTGCCAGCAGCTTAGGTGGCGACTACGAGCAGTACTTC	CASSLGGDYEQYF
.	TRBV19	TRBJ1-1	.	TGTGCCAGTAGTTGGGGGGGGAGAACTGAAGCTTTCTTT	CASSWGGRTEAFF
.	TRBV9	TRBJ2-2	.	TGTGCCAGCAGCGTAGCTATCGGCCCCGGGGAGCTGTTTTTT	CASSVAIGPGELFF
.	TRBV7-9	TRBJ1-4	TRBD1	TGTGCCAGCAGCCGGACAGGGGAGAAGGCTAATGAAAAACTGTTTTTT	CASSRTGEKANEKLFF
.	TRBV4-1	TRBJ1-4	.	TGCGCCAGCAGCCAAGGGATGGGACATCGTAATGAAAAACTGTTTTTT	CASSQGMGHRNEKLFF
once	TRBV7-7	TRBJ2-1	TRBD2	TGTGCTAGCAGCCCGGGACTAGCGGGGAATGAGCAGTTCTTC	CASSPGLAGNEQFF
.	TRBV28	TRBJ2-5	.	TGTGCCAGCAGTTCGCTCGACCCCACCGACGGCCAAGAGACCCAGTACTTC	CASSSLDPTDGQETQYF
.	TRBV7-9	TRBJ2-2	TRBD1	TGTGCCAGCACCGGACAGGCCTCCGGGGAGCTGTTTTTT	CASTGQASGELFF
.	TRBV7-9	TRBJ2-5	TRBD2	TGTGCCAGCAGCTCCTGGACTAGCGGGGGTCAAGAGACCCAGTACTTC	CASSSWTSGGQETQYF
.	TRBV7-9	TRBJ2-2	.	TGTGCCAGCAGCCTCCAAGAAACCGGGGAGCTGTTTTTT	CASSLQETGELFF
.	TRBV4-2	TRBJ2-7	TRBD1	TGTGCCAGCAGCCAATTTGCAGGGGGCCCCTCCTACGAGCAGTACTTC	CASSQFAGGPSYEQYF
.	TRBV7-9	TRBJ1-4	.	TGTGCCAGCAGGATAACGGGGCTCTATGGGACTAATGAAAAACTGTTTTTT	CASRITGLYGTNEKLFF
.	TRBV6-5	TRBJ2-5	.	TGTGCCAGCAGTTACCCAGAGGAGACCCAGTACTTC	CASSYPEETQYF
.	TRBV5-4	TRBJ2-3	TRBD2	TGTGCCAGCAGTTCTGGACTAGCGGGAGGAGATACGCAGTATTTT	CASSSGLAGGDTQYF
.	TRBV10-2	TRBJ2-7	TRBD2	TGCGCCAGCAGAGGACTAGCGGGTGCCCTCTCAAACTCCTACGAGCAGTACTTC	CASRGLAGALSNSYEQYF
.	TRBV4-1	TRBJ2-2	.	TGCGCCAGCAGCCAATCGGGGGCGGACACCGGGGAGCTGTTTTTT	CASSQSGADTGELFF
once	TRBV9	TRBJ2-7	TRBD1	TGTGCCAGCAGCGCGGGGTGGGACAGGGTTTCCTACGAGCAGTACTTC	CASSAGWDRVSYEQYF
.	TRBV7-2	TRBJ2-7	.	TGTGCCAGCAGCTTTTGGGGCCACGAGCAGTACTTC	CASSFWGHEQYF
.	TRBV19	TRBJ1-5	.	TGTGCCAGTCGACAGGAGCGGAATCAGCCCCAGCATTTT	CASRQERNQPQHF
.	TRBV4-1	TRBJ2-2	.	TGCGCCAGCAGCCACAACAGGGCCGGGGAGCTGTTTTTT	CASSHNRAGELFF
.	TRBV13	TRBJ2-7	TRBD1	TGTGCCAGCAGCATCCGGACAGGGGAGTTTGACGAGCAGTACTTC	CASSIRTGEFDEQYF
.	TRBV30	TRBJ2-1	.	TGTGCCTGGAGTGTCAGCTTTGGGAATGAGCAGTTCTTC	CAWSVSFGNEQFF
.	TRBV7-9	TRBJ1-1	.	TGTGCCAGCAGCTTAGGATCACTTGCCACTGAAGCTTTCTTT	CASSLGSLATEAFF